The 25 T cell receptor beta chains in this list originate from one sample, sequenced in a study of T cells in Graves' hyperthyroidism and ophthalmopathy. RNA transcripts served as the template for amplifying TCR beta CDR3 regions. Using the HTBI primer set, a first-round RT-PCR was run on the TCR CDR3. TCRdb independently ran MiXCR on the multiplex PCR reads; one entry per CDR3 protein. Seen here are under 500,000 distinct CDR3 sequences, about an eighth observed once, and the top ten hold 25% to 30%. What was sequenced was blood. The receptors come from a man aged 50 or older with Graves' ophthalmopathy.

This clonotype was seen a few times. V usage is TRBV12-3 or TRBV12-4 and J usage is TRBJ2-1, with 7 bases matching TRBD2. CDR3 size: 16 residues. V was pared by 2 bases and J by 8 bases, with 12 bases of the junction left unmatched. CDR3 residues: CASSLTPSGNNDEQFF. In nucleotides, the CDR3 is TGTGCCAGCAGTTTAACCCCCAGCGGGAATAACGATGAGCAGTTCTTC.

On this clonotype itself: Possible read error: a much larger clone is one base away. The DNA of the CDR3 is TGTGCCAGCAGTCGAGGGGCTAGCGCGGCCTACGAGCAGTACTTC. The encoded protein is CASSRGASAAYEQYF. The chain has TRBV3-1 and TRBJ2-7; a weak D match, TRBD2 (6 bases). CDR1 is LGHDT, CDR2 YNNKEL, per germline (reference sequence). The CDR3 is 15 residues long. Trimming removed 6 bases from V and 2 bases from J, with 17 bases in between.

This clonotype appeared a few times. V usage is TRBV13 and J usage is TRBJ1-1; tentatively, D is TRBD1 (6 bases). With 2 bases removed from V and 7 bases from J, the gap between germline ends came to 11 bases. CDR1 is PRHDT and CDR2 is FYEKMQ in the germline V gene (reference sequence). The CDR3 runs to 13 residues. This chain's CDR3 is CASSLSGVGEAFF. In DNA, the CDR3 is TGTGCCAGCAGCTTATCAGGGGTTGGTGAAGCTTTCTTT. Using reference TRBV13 and TRBJ1-1 for the parts outside the CDR3, the full variable domain is AAGVIQSPRHLIKEKRETATLKCYPIPRHDTVYWYQQGPGQDPQFLISFYEKMQSDKGSIPDRFSAQQFSDYHSELNMSSLELGDSALYFCASSLSGVGEAFFGQGTRLTVV.

This clonotype was observed at least ten times. This chain links TRBV12-3 or TRBV12-4 with TRBJ2-7; 11 bases map to TRBD2. The V gene end was trimmed by 3 bases and the J gene end by 0 bases; junction bases not matched to a gene: 1. The length of the CDR3 is 15 residues. CDR3 protein: CASSLGLAASYEQYF. The CDR3 DNA is TGTGCCAGCAGTTTGGGACTAGCGGCCTCCTACGAGCAGTACTTC.

This sequence joins TRBV12-3 or TRBV12-4 and TRBJ2-1; D remains ambiguous. The ends were cut back, 3 bases at V and 5 bases at J, with 14 bases in the middle. The CDR3 totals 15 residues. The CDR3 reads CASSLFFSEHNEQFF. The DNA for the CDR3 is TGTGCCAGCAGTTTGTTCTTCTCGGAGCACAATGAGCAGTTCTTC.

In DNA, the CDR3 is TGTGCCAGCAGCCCCACAGTCGGACAGGGAAGACCCACCATATATTTT. Translation: CASSPTVGQGRPTIYF. The chain employs TRBV9 and TRBJ1-3; 8 bases agree with TRBD1. V lost 4 bases and J lost 9; bases outside the gene matches: 15. This CDR3 spans 16 amino acids. The germline V gene has CDR1 SGDLS and CDR2 YYNGEE.

The table lists this clonotype with many counts. The genes are TRBV28 and TRBJ2-4, with D unresolved. CDR1 and CDR2 (germline): MDHEN, SYDVKM. Trimming took 8 bases from V and 8 from J, leaving 16 bases between them. CDR3 length equals 13 residues. This chain's CDR3 is CASQEHGVDIQYF. As DNA, the CDR3 is TGTGCCAGCCAGGAGCATGGTGTGGACATTCAGTACTTC.

Many counts were recorded for this clonotype. The chain links TRBV11-2 to TRBJ2-2; 7 bases map to TRBD1. From germline, CDR1 is SGHAT and CDR2 FQNNGV. Trimming took 5 bases from V and 9 from J; bases not matched to a gene: 12. This CDR3 spans 15 amino acids. DNA of the CDR3: TGTGCCAGCAGCCGCCCAGACAGGGTCGTGAGGGAGCTGTTTTTT. Encoded protein: CASSRPDRVVRELFF.

The genes are TRBV19 and TRBJ2-1; tentatively, D is TRBD1 or TRBD2 (5 bases each). V lost 7 bases and J 3 bases, leaving 16 bases between the germline ends. Looked up from germline, CDR1 is LNHDA and CDR2 is SQIVND (reference sequence). This CDR3 spans 15 amino acids. CDR3 residues: CASTTGTNNYNEQFF. In DNA form, the CDR3 reads TGTGCCAGTACCACCGGGACGAACAACTACAATGAGCAGTTCTTC.

The chain uses TRBV19 and TRBJ1-3, with a possible D match to TRBD1 (5 bases). Germline V lookup: CDR1 LNHDA, CDR2 SQIVND (reference sequence). CDR3 length: 15 residues. V lost 10 bases, J lost 0 bases, and 16 bases lay in between. The CDR3 bases are TGTGCCACGGCCCCACAGGCTTCCTCTGGAAACACCATATATTTT. Translation gives CATAPQASSGNTIYF.

This clonotype was seen many times. The chain links TRBV18 to TRBJ2-3; D gene uncertain. Germline-derived CDR1 and CDR2 are KGHSH and LQKENI. CDR3 length: 12 residues. V lost 8 bases and J lost 1, with 7 bases in between. The CDR3 loop reads CASTTGTDTQYF. In DNA, the CDR3 is TGTGCCAGCACCACAGGCACAGATACGCAGTATTTT.

This clonotype has just a few counts. A single base separates this from a much larger clone, so it may be a read error. The chain uses TRBV3-1 and TRBJ2-1; no clear D. The CDR3 has 15 amino acids. The germline V gene encodes CDR1 LGHDT and CDR2 YNNKEL (reference sequence). This CDR3 is CASSQGYWASNGQFF. For the CDR3, the DNA is TGTGCCAGCAGCCAAGGCTACTGGGCAAGCAATGGGCAGTTCTTC.

This clonotype was found many times. The chain employs TRBV5-1 and TRBJ2-7; no firm D call. V lost 4 bases and J 9 bases, leaving 17 bases between the germline ends. CDR3 length: 13 residues. Germline CDR1 SGHRS, CDR2 YFSETQ. This CDR3 is CASSSDTFSVQYF. The DNA of the CDR3 is TGCGCCAGCAGCAGCGACACGTTCTCCGTGCAGTACTTC.

This clonotype was recorded at least ten times. The chain carries TRBV28 and TRBJ2-1; 9 nucleotides agree with TRBD2. CDR3 length: 19 amino acids. CDR1 MDHEN and CDR2 SYDVKM come from the germline V gene. Trimming cost V 4 bases and J 0 bases; bases outside gene matches: 13. This CDR3 is CASSSGLATTFSSYNEQFF. The CDR3 DNA reads as TGTGCCAGCAGTTCGGGACTAGCCACGACCTTCAGCTCCTACAATGAGCAGTTCTTC.

This clonotype was recorded many times. The chain couples TRBV30 to TRBJ2-7; D call uncertain. Germline V gene lookup returns CDR1 GTSNPN and CDR2 SVGIG (reference sequence). CDR3 length equals 12 residues. V lost 3 bases to trimming and J lost 1 base, with 7 bases between them. For the CDR3, the DNA is TGTGCCTGGAGCCCCGGGTCCTACGAGCAGTACTTC. Translating gives CAWSPGSYEQYF.

This clonotype was observed many times. The rearrangement links TRBV28 to TRBJ1-1; 8 nucleotides match TRBD1. The germline CDR1 and CDR2 sequences are MDHEN and SYDVKM. The V gene end was trimmed by 6 bases and the J gene end by 7 bases; junction bases not matched to a gene: 7. This CDR3 has 13 amino acids. The CDR3 DNA is TGTGCCAGCAGACATGGGACAGGCGGTGAAGCTTTCTTT. This encodes CASRHGTGGEAFF.

This clonotype has ten or more counts. The chain is built from TRBV11-2 and TRBJ2-1; no definite D call. Germline assignment: CDR1 SGHAT and CDR2 FQNNGV. V was pared by 5 bases and J by 3 bases, with 8 bases between. The CDR3 is 13 residues long. The CDR3 DNA sequence: TGTGCCAGCAGCGCCTCTTTCTACAATGAGCAGTTCTTC. Translating gives CASSASFYNEQFF.

This clonotype was seen ten or more times. The rearrangement joins TRBV27 to TRBJ1-1; tentative D call: TRBD1 (6 bases). The ends were cut back, 6 bases at V and 3 bases at J, with 17 bases in the middle. This CDR3 is built from 15 residues. CDR1 MNHEY and CDR2 SMNVEV come from the germline V gene (reference sequence). CDR3 sequence (DNA): TGTGCCAGCAGGGGAAACAGGGTGGAGGACACTGAAGCTTTCTTT. This encodes CASRGNRVEDTEAFF.

This chain joins TRBV10-3 and TRBJ2-2; D is perhaps TRBD1 (5 bases). The length of the CDR3 is 16 residues. V gave up 6 bases and J gave up 5 bases, with 19 bases separating them. CDR1 ENHRY and CDR2 SYGVKD come from the germline V gene. DNA of the CDR3: TGTGCCATCAGCGGCCGTGGGGCTAGTGTAACCGGGGAGCTGTTTTTT. Amino acid sequence: CAISGRGASVTGELFF.

The V and J genes are TRBV30 and TRBJ1-2; TRBD1 is a possible D gene (5 bases). This CDR3 is 11 amino acids long. Trimming pared 1 base from V and 8 bases from J, leaving 8 bases between. Germline V gives CDR1 GTSNPN, CDR2 SVGIG (reference sequence). The CDR3 region is CAWSGQTGYTF. As DNA, the CDR3 is TGTGCCTGGAGTGGACAGACAGGCTACACCTTC.

This clonotype was counted at least ten times. The chain combines TRBV20-1 with TRBJ2-3; D not resolved. Germline CDR1 is DFQATT and CDR2 is SNEGSKA (reference sequence). The CDR3 loop spans 13 amino acids. CDR3 DNA sequence: TGCAGCGCTCGCCCAGTTGGTACAGATACGCAGTATTTT. As protein: CSARPVGTDTQYF.

The V and J genes are TRBV29-1 and TRBJ2-1, with a tentative D call TRBD1 (6 bases). The germline V gene has CDR1 SQVTM and CDR2 ANQGSEA. This CDR3 is built from 13 residues. V was cut by 5 bases and J by 5 bases, with 13 bases left in between. CDR3 DNA sequence: TGCAGCGTTTTTGGGCAGGGGCACAATGAGCAGTTCTTC. Its translation: CSVFGQGHNEQFF.

Note on this clonotype: A much more abundant neighbour one base away suggests this may be a read error. The J gene is TRBJ1-5, the V gene TRBV30; D unclear. Germline-derived CDR1 and CDR2 are GTSNPN and SVGIG (reference sequence). This CDR3 is 14 amino acids long. The CDR3: CARSVGQLNQPQHF. The CDR3 DNA follows: TGTGCCCGGAGTGTCGGGCAGTTAAATCAGCCCCAGCATTTT.

This clonotype was picked up many times. This chain links TRBV2 with TRBJ1-4; the match to TRBD1 covers 7 bases. The CDR3 totals 15 residues. V gave up 6 bases and J gave up 1 base; unmatched junction bases: 5. Looked up from germline, CDR1 is SNHLY and CDR2 is FYNNEI. CDR3 residues: CASSPRQGTNEKLFF. The CDR3 DNA sequence: TGTGCCAGCAGCCCAAGACAGGGAACTAATGAAAAACTGTTTTTT.

CDR3 nucleotide sequence: TGTGCCAGCACCAGGGGCGCAGGGACAGATACGCAGTATTTT. It yields the protein CASTRGAGTDTQYF. The chain employs TRBV6-1 and TRBJ2-3; possible D gene TRBD1, 6 bases. The V end lost 7 bases, the J end lost 3 bases, and 14 bases lay between the germline ends. Looked up from germline, CDR1 is MNHNS and CDR2 is SASEGT. This CDR3 is built from 14 residues.